The 21 T cell receptor beta chains below were found in one sample sequenced in a study of blood T cells in healthy people across ages. Alongside a J-beta primer mix, a sample-barcoded 5' primer served in a second PCR lasting 7 to 11 cycles. TCRdb independently ran MiXCR on the 5' RACE reads; one entry per CDR3 protein. The table has about 1.6 million distinct CDR3 sequences, around 35% seen once. The sequencing sample was made of blood. The receptors stem from a woman between 25 and 40 years old in good health.

The chain links TRBV7-2 to TRBJ2-1, with D perhaps matching TRBD2 (6 bases). Trimming shortened V by 5 bases and J by 5 bases, and 16 bases separated the two germline ends. The length of the CDR3 is 15 residues. The germline V gene has CDR1 SGHTA and CDR2 FQGNSA. The CDR3 is CASSLTRGSHNEQFF. The CDR3 DNA reads as TGTGCCAGCAGCCTTACTCGGGGGTCCCACAATGAGCAGTTCTTC.

The chain has TRBV14 and TRBJ2-4, with D perhaps TRBD1 (6 bases). The ends were cut back, 0 bases at V and 6 bases at J, with 9 bases in the middle. The CDR3 spans 14 residues. Germline V gene lookup returns CDR1 SGHDN and CDR2 FVKESK. CDR3 in DNA: TGTGCCAGCAGCCAAGAAGGCAGGGGAAACATTCAGTACTTC. Translated, it gives CASSQEGRGNIQYF.

This chain joins TRBV11-2 and TRBJ2-1; a possible D gene is TRBD2 (6 bases). This CDR3 is 16 amino acids long. The V and J ends lost 2 bases and 5 bases respectively, with 16 bases between them. From germline, CDR1 is SGHAT and CDR2 FQNNGV. The CDR3 nucleotides read TGTGCCAGCAGCTTATCGGGGTGGGGGGAGGACAATGAGCAGTTCTTC. Protein: CASSLSGWGEDNEQFF.

Notes on this clonotype: A far larger clone is only one base removed, so a read error is likely. The J gene is TRBJ2-3, the V gene TRBV7-2; no firm D call. Germline CDR1 and CDR2: SGHTA and FQGNSA. The CDR3 sequence is 13 residues long. CDR3 nucleotide sequence: TGTGCCAGCAGCTTCGGTAGCACAGATACGCGGTATTTT. Its protein is CASSFGSTDTRYF.

As for this clonotype: The germline gene is not matched at one end of the junction; a read error may be the cause. The chain joins TRBV3-1 to TRBJ1-2, with D unresolved. This CDR3 is built from 14 residues. CDR1 is LGHDT and CDR2 is YNNKEL in the germline V gene (reference sequence). CDR3 in DNA: TGTGCCTGCAGTCAGAAAGGGCCGGACTATGGCTACACCTTC. Encoded protein: CACSQKGPDYGYTF.

This clonotype was seen only a few times. The chain is built from TRBV30 and TRBJ2-1; weak D call: TRBD2 (5 bases). CDR3 size: 14 residues. Germline CDR1 and CDR2: GTSNPN and SVGIG (reference sequence). The V end was cut by 0 bases, the J end by 8 bases, with 14 bases between. The CDR3, as DNA: TGTGCCTGGAGTGTAAGCAGGCGGACTTATGAGCAGTTCTTC. Amino acid sequence: CAWSVSRRTYEQFF.

V is TRBV15 and J is TRBJ2-3; TRBD2 might be the D (5 bases). Trimming removed 1 base from V and 0 bases from J, with 11 bases in between. Germline CDR1 is LNHNV and CDR2 is YYDKDF (reference sequence). The CDR3 runs 16 residues. Here the CDR3 DNA reads TGTGCCACCAGCAGAGGCCAGCGGACTAGCACAGATACGCAGTATTTT. Its translation is CATSRGQRTSTDTQYF.

V usage is TRBV14 and J usage is TRBJ1-1; unclear D gene. This CDR3 spans 14 amino acids. Per the germline V gene, CDR1 is SGHDN and CDR2 is FVKESK. The ends were cut back, 0 bases at V and 7 bases at J, with 12 bases in the middle. For the CDR3, the DNA is TGTGCCAGCAGCCAAGATATGGGTCGAGGTGAAGCTTTCTTT. Its translation: CASSQDMGRGEAFF.

This clonotype was found a few times. The CDR3 spells CASSFWSSGTGNEQFF. In nucleotides, the CDR3 is TGTGCCAGCAGCTTCTGGTCTAGCGGGACCGGCAATGAGCAGTTCTTC. V gene TRBV7-9 combines with J gene TRBJ2-1, with 9 bases aligning to TRBD2. With 3 bases clipped from V and 6 bases from J, the junction kept 9 bases outside the gene matches. The length of the CDR3 is 16 residues. Germline V lookup: CDR1 SEHNR, CDR2 FQNEAQ (reference sequence).

The V call is TRBV6-5, the J call TRBJ2-6, with TRBD2 as a possible D gene (5 bases). CDR3 size: 19 residues. Germline V CDR1 and CDR2: MNHEY, SVGAGI. V was clipped by 2 bases and J by 0 bases, with 17 bases between them. CDR3 protein: CASSYPEFGGSSGANVLTF. The CDR3 coding sequence is TGTGCCAGCAGTTACCCAGAATTTGGTGGGAGCTCTGGGGCCAACGTCCTGACTTTC.

This clonotype appeared many times. One end of the junction is discordant with germline, which a read error may explain. CDR3 protein: CASSFSSTDTQYF. CDR3 nucleotide sequence: TGTGCCAGCAGCTTCTCCAGCACAGATACGCAGTATTTT. The V gene is TRBV5-1, the J gene TRBJ2-3; D gene ambiguous. The germline CDR1 and CDR2 sequences are SGHRS and YFSETQ. This CDR3 is 13 amino acids long.

This clonotype was recorded a few times. The chain is built from TRBV12-3 or TRBV12-4 and TRBJ1-5; D uncertain. This CDR3 spans 13 amino acids. The V end lost 6 bases, the J end lost 5 bases, and 11 bases lay between the germline ends. The CDR3 region has the DNA TGTGCCAGCAGCAAGAACAGCGATCAGCCCCAGCATTTT. Its protein product is CASSKNSDQPQHF.

The chain recombines TRBV12-3 or TRBV12-4 with TRBJ2-7; 7 bases are a match to TRBD2. The CDR3 is made up of 17 amino acids. The V segment lost 2 bases and the J segment 2 bases; nucleotides outside the gene matches: 12. The CDR3 DNA reads as TGTGCCAGCAGTTTAAGCCCATCCTGGGAGGGAACCTACGAGCAGTACTTC. Its protein product is CASSLSPSWEGTYEQYF.

This chain joins TRBV20-1 and TRBJ2-1; 7 nucleotides agree with TRBD1. J lost 3 bases, V lost 4 bases, and 15 bases had no gene match. Germline assignment: CDR1 DFQATT and CDR2 SNEGSKA (reference sequence). There are 17 residues in the CDR3. The CDR3 DNA follows: TGCAGTGCTACCAAAAACGAGGAAGGGACAGTCTACAATGAGCAGTTCTTC. This translates into CSATKNEEGTVYNEQFF.

The table lists this clonotype with a few counts. The V gene is TRBV9, the J gene TRBJ1-2; 7 nucleotides agree with TRBD1. The CDR3 consists of 15 residues. Trimming removed 3 bases from V and 1 base from J; junction bases left unmatched: 6. CDR1 and CDR2 (germline): SGDLS, YYNGEE. The CDR3 protein is CASSDGDRFNYGYTF. In nucleotides, the CDR3 is TGTGCCAGCAGCGATGGGGACAGATTTAACTATGGCTACACCTTC.

The table lists this clonotype with many counts. V and J are TRBV29-1 and TRBJ2-7; no clear D. Trimming pared 1 base from V and 5 bases from J, leaving 12 bases between. Germline V CDR1 and CDR2: SQVTM, ANQGSEA. The CDR3 consists of 13 residues. This CDR3 reads CSVEAKASDEQYF. The CDR3 region has the DNA TGCAGCGTTGAAGCCAAGGCCAGTGACGAGCAGTACTTC.

This clonotype has just a few counts. The CDR3 nucleotides are TGTGCCAGCAGTTCCTGGAGAGGGGAGACCCAGTACTTC. Translation: CASSSWRGETQYF. The chain employs TRBV27 and TRBJ2-5, with D maybe TRBD2 (5 bases). The CDR3 is 13 residues long. Between the trimmed V and J ends, which lost 4 bases and 5 bases, there was a span of 11 bases. Germline V gene lookup returns CDR1 MNHEY and CDR2 SMNVEV (reference sequence).

This chain uses TRBV20-1 with TRBJ1-6, with D maybe TRBD1 (5 bases). The CDR3 is 16 amino acids. Germline lookup yields CDR1 DFQATT and CDR2 SNEGSKA (reference sequence). The V gene lost 5 bases and the J gene lost 0 bases, with 14 bases spanning the gap. CDR3 loop: CSAPKTVNSYNSPLHF. Here the CDR3 DNA reads TGCAGTGCTCCGAAGACAGTGAACTCCTATAATTCACCCCTCCACTTT.

As regards this clonotype: The junction departs from the called germline gene at one end, perhaps through a read error. The chain is built from TRBV7-9 and TRBJ2-3; perhaps TRBD1 as D (7 bases). The CDR3 sequence is 18 residues long. The germline gives CDR1 SEHNR, CDR2 FQNEAQ (reference sequence). The CDR3 DNA reads TGTGCCAGTAGCTTAGGCTTTTCACAGGGGACTAGCACAGATACGCAGTATTTT. Its translation: CASSLGFSQGTSTDTQYF.

In DNA form, the CDR3 reads TGTGCCAGCAGTTCGCAGGGCGAGGGTGAGCAGTTCTTC. This codes for CASSSQGEGEQFF. The rearrangement links TRBV27 to TRBJ2-1, with D tentatively TRBD1 or TRBD2 (5 bases each). The length of the CDR3 is 13 residues. Looked up from germline, CDR1 is MNHEY and CDR2 is SMNVEV (reference sequence). V dropped 4 bases and J dropped 9 bases, with 13 bases sitting between them.

Remarks on this clonotype: Sequence at one end of the junction differs from germline and may be a read error. This rearrangement joins TRBV5-1 to TRBJ2-4; D may correspond to TRBD1 or TRBD2 (5 bases each). The last part of the DNA fits TRBJ2-7 better; the J call may be wrong. Looked up from germline, CDR1 is SGHRS and CDR2 is YFSETQ. The CDR3 runs 12 residues. CDR3 loop: CASSSGTAEQYF. CDR3 in DNA: TGTGCCAGCAGCTCTGGGACGGCCGAGCAGTACTTC.